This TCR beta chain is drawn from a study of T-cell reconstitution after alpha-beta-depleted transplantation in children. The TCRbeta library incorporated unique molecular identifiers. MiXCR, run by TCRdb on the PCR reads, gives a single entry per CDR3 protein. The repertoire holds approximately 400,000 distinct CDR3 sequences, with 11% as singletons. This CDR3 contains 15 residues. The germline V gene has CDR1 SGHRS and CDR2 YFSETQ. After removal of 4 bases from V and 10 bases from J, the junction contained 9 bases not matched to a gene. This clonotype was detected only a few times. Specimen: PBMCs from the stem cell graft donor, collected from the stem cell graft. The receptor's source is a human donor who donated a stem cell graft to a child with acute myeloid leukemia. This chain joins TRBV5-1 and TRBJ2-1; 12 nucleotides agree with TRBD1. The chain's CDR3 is CASSPGQGAPGEQFF. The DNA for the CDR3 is TGCGCCAGCAGCCCGGGACAGGGGGCGCCGGGGGAGCAGTTCTTC.